Listed here is a single T cell receptor (beta chain). Its specificity is unknown. The final CDR3 position lacks the conserved phenylalanine or tryptophan, pointing to a likely read error. TCRdb re-called the multiplex PCR reads through MiXCR, storing one row per CDR3 protein. The sample comprises more than 7,500 distinct CDR3 sequences, around three quarters of which are singletons, and roughly 39% rests with the top ten. V was trimmed by 6 bases and J by 7 bases, leaving 12 bases between them. The CDR3 length is 12 residues. The V gene's germline CDR1 is SNHLY and CDR2 FYNNEI. The data are from a study of breast tumors, draining lymph nodes, adjacent tissues. Study conclusions and caveats: Tumor and nontumor repertoires were significantly more similar in luminal-like than in basal-like breast cancer.

The sequenced sample was tumor-adjacent breast tissue. The clonotype was recovered from a female donor with breast cancer. Some clones in this sample may be carry-over from other donors' samples. The chain joins TRBV2 to TRBJ2-5, with D possibly being TRBD2 (6 bases). CDR3 in DNA: TGTGCCAGCAGCCCCATGGGGGGGACCCAGTACCTC. Translation: CASSPMGGTQYL.